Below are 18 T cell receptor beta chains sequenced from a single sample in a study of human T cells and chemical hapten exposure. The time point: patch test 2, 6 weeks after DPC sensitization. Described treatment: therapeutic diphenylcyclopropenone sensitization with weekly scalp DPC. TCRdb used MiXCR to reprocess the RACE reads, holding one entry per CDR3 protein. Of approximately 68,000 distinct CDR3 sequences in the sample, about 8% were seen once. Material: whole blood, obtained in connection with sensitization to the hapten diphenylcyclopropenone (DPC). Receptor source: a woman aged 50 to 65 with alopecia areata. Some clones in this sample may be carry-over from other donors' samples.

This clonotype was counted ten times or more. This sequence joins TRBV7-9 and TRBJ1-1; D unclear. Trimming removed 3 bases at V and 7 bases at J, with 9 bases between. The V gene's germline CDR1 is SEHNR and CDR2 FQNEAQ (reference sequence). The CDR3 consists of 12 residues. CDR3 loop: CASSFRGSEAFF. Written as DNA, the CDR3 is TGTGCCAGCAGCTTCCGAGGGAGTGAAGCTTTCTTT.

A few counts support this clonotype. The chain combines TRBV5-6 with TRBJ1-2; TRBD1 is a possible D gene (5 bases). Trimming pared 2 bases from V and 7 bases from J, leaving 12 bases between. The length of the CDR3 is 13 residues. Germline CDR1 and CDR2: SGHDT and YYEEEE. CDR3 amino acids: CASSFGRATGYTF. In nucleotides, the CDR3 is TGTGCCAGCAGCTTCGGCAGGGCCACTGGCTACACCTTC.

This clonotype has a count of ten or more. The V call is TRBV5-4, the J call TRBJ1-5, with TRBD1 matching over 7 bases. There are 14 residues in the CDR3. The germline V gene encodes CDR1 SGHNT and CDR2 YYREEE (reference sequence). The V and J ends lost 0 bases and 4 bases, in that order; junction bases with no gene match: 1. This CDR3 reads CASSLDRGNQPQHF. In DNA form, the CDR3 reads TGTGCCAGCAGCTTGGACAGGGGTAATCAGCCCCAGCATTTT.

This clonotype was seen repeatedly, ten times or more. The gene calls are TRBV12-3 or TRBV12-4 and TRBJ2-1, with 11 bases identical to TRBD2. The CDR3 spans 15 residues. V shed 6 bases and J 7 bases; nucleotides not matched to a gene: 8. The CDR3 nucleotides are TGTGCCAGCAGCGCAACTAGCGGGAGAGTTAATGAGCAGTTCTTC. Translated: CASSATSGRVNEQFF.

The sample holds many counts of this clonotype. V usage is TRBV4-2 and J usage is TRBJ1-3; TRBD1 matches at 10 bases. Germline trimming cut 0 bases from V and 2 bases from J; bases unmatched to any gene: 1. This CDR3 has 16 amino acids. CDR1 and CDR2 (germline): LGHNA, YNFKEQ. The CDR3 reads CASSQDGTGAGNTIYF. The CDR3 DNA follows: TGTGCCAGCAGCCAAGATGGGACAGGGGCTGGAAACACCATATATTTT.

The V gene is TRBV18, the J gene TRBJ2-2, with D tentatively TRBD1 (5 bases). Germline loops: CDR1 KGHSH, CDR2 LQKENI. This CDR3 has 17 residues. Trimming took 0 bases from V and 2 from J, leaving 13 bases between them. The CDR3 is CASSPPRVPPNTGELFF. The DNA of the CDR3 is TGTGCCAGCTCACCACCCAGGGTACCTCCCAACACCGGGGAGCTGTTTTTT.

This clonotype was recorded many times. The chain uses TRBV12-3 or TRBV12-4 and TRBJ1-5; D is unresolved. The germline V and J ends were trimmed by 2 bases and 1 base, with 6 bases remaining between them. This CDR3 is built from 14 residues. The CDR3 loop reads CASSLLGSNQPQHF. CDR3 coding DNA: TGTGCCAGCAGTTTATTAGGGAGCAATCAGCCCCAGCATTTT.

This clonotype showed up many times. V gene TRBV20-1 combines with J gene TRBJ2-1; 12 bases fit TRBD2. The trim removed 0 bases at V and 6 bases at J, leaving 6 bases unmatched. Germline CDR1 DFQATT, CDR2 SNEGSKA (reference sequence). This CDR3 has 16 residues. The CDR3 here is CSARDQTSGRVNEQFF. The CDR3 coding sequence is TGCAGTGCTAGAGACCAGACTAGCGGGAGAGTCAATGAGCAGTTCTTC.

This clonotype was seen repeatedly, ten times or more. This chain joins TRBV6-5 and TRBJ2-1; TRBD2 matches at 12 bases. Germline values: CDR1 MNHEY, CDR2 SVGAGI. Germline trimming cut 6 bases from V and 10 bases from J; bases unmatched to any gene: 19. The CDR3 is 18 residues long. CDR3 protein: CASRDLFWSSGRAGEQFF. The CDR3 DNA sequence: TGTGCCAGCAGAGACCTCTTCTGGTCTAGCGGGAGGGCCGGAGAGCAGTTCTTC.

CDR3 sequence reads: CASSPPTGGRPGAQYF. For the CDR3, the DNA is TGTGCCAGCAGTCCCCCGACGGGAGGCCGCCCAGGGGCGCAGTATTTT. The rearrangement links TRBV6-6 to TRBJ2-3, with D possibly matching TRBD2 (7 bases). Between the trimmed V and J ends, which lost 5 bases and 10 bases, there was a span of 25 bases. Germline values: CDR1 MNHNY, CDR2 SVGAGI (reference sequence). The CDR3 is 16 residues long.

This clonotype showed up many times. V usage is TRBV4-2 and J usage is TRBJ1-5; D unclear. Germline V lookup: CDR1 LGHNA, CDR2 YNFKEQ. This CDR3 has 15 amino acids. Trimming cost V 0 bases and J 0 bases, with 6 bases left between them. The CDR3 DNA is TGTGCCAGCAGCCAAGAATACCGTAGCAATCAGCCCCAGCATTTT. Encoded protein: CASSQEYRSNQPQHF.

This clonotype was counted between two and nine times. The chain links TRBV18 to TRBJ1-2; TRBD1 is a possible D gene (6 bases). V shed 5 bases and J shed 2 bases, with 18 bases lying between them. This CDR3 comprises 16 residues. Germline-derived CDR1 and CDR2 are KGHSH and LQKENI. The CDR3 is CASSGTWTDYNYGYTF. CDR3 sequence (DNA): TGTGCCAGCTCAGGAACTTGGACAGATTACAACTATGGCTACACCTTC.

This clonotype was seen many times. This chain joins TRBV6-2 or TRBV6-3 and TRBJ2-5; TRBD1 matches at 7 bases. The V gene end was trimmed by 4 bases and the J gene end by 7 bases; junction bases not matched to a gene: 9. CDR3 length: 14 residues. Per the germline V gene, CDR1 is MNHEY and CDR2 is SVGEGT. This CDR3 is CASSLTGQLGTQYF. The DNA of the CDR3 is TGTGCCAGCAGTTTGACAGGGCAACTCGGGACCCAGTACTTC.

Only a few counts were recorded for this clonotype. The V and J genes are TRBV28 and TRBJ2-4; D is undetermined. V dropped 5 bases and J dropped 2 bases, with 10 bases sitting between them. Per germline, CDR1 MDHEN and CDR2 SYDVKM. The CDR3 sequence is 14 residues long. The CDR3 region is CASSPQGSKNIQYF. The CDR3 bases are TGTGCCAGCAGTCCCCAAGGGTCCAAAAACATTCAGTACTTC.

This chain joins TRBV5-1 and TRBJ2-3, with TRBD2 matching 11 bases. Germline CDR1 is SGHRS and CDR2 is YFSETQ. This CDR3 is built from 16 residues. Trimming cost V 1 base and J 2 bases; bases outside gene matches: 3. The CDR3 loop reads CASSLTSGSSTDTQYF. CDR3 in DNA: TGCGCCAGCAGCTTGACTAGCGGGAGTTCCACAGATACGCAGTATTTT.

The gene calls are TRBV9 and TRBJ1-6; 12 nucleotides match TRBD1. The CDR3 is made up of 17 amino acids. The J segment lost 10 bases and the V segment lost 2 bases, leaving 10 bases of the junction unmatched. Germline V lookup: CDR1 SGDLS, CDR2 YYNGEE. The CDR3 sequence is CASSVDPGQGAGSPLHF. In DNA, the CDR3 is TGTGCCAGCAGCGTTGATCCGGGACAGGGGGCTGGGTCACCCCTCCACTTT. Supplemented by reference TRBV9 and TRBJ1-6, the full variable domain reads DSGVTQTPKHLITATGQRVTLRCSPRSGDLSVYWYQQSLDQGLQFLIQYYNGEERAKGNILERFSAQQFPDLHSELNLSSLELGDSALYFCASSVDPGQGAGSPLHFGNGTRLTVT.

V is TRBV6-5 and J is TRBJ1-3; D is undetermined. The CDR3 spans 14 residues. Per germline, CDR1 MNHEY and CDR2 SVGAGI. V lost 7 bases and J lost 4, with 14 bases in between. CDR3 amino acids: CASTDRLGGNTIYF. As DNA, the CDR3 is TGTGCCAGCACCGACCGCCTGGGAGGAAACACCATATATTTT.

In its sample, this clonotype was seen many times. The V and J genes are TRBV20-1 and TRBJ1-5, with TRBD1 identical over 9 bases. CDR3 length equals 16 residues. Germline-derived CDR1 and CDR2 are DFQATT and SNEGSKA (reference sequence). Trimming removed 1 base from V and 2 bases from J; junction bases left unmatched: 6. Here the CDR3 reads CSARAVQGAGNQPQHF. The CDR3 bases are TGCAGTGCTAGAGCCGTACAGGGGGCTGGCAATCAGCCCCAGCATTTT.